Presented here are 24 T cell receptor beta chains from one specimen sequenced in a study of CD8 T cell repertoires and HIV-1 epitope variants. Profiled with immunoSEQ multiplex PCR; TCRdb holds only in-frame clones, not every one. Among over 90,000 clones listed, more than 65% were seen once. Sequencing was performed on uncultured baseline CD8+ T cells from peripheral blood mononuclear cells (PBMCs). These receptor sequences come from a male donor with HIV.

This clone was seen a handful of times. CDR3 sequence reads: CASSQRQGTNTGELFF. The CDR3 DNA sequence: TGTGCCAGCAGCCAGAGACAGGGAACGAACACCGGGGAGCTGTTTTTT. The rearrangement links TRBV7-9 to TRBJ2-2; 7 bases align to TRBD1. The germline gives CDR1 SEHNR, CDR2 FQNEAQ (reference sequence). V lost 5 bases, J lost 0 bases, and 6 bases stayed unmatched. The length of the CDR3 is 16 residues.

This chain joins TRBV9 and TRBJ1-2; tentative D call: TRBD1 (5 bases). The CDR3 totals 16 residues. Looked up from germline, CDR1 is SGDLS and CDR2 is YYNGEE. V was pared by 3 bases and J by 0 bases, with 15 bases between. The chain's CDR3 is CASSAYGGIANYGYTF. CDR3 in DNA: TGTGCCAGCAGCGCCTACGGGGGGATCGCTAACTATGGCTACACCTTC.

This clone was detected a few times. This chain joins TRBV5-1 and TRBJ2-7, with 8 bases fitting TRBD2. V trimming: 7 bases; J trimming: 5 bases; junction bases outside the gene matches: 5. CDR3 size: 12 residues. The germline V gene encodes CDR1 SGHRS and CDR2 YFSETQ. The CDR3 reads CASSLLADEQYF. CDR3 bases: TGCGCCAGCTCCCTACTAGCGGACGAGCAGTACTTC.

This rearrangement joins TRBV15 to TRBJ1-6; D gene ambiguous. V lost 5 bases, J lost 9 bases, and 11 bases lay in between. CDR3 length equals 13 residues. The germline V gene has CDR1 LNHNV and CDR2 YYDKDF (reference sequence). The CDR3 loop is CATSPRGISPLHF. The CDR3 DNA sequence: TGTGCCACCAGCCCCCGAGGAATTTCACCCCTCCACTTT.

This clone came up many times. The chain has TRBV9 and TRBJ2-1, with TRBD1 as a possible D gene (6 bases). Germline lookup yields CDR1 SGDLS and CDR2 YYNGEE. The CDR3 has 12 amino acids. Deletions cut 4 bases from V and 8 bases from J, with 10 bases between. The CDR3 sequence: CASSLRGYEQFF. The CDR3 DNA reads TGTGCCAGCAGCCTTAGGGGGTATGAGCAGTTCTTC. Variable domain in full (rest from reference TRBV9 and TRBJ2-1): DSGVTQTPKHLITATGQRVTLRCSPRSGDLSVYWYQQSLDQGLQFLIQYYNGEERAKGNILERFSAQQFPDLHSELNLSSLELGDSALYFCASSLRGYEQFFGPGTRLTVL.

V and J are TRBV15 and TRBJ1-2, with D possibly TRBD1 on 6 matching bases. The CDR3 totals 18 residues. V lost 1 base and J lost 1, with 19 bases in between. Germline CDR1 reads LNHNV; CDR2 reads YYDKDF (reference sequence). The CDR3 DNA reads TGTGCCACCAGCAGAGGGCCGGACAGCTCAAACTTTAACTATGGCTACACCTTC. It encodes CATSRGPDSSNFNYGYTF. Full variable domain (rest looked up from reference TRBV15 and TRBJ1-2): DAMVIQNPRYQVTQFGKPVTLSCSQTLNHNVMYWYQQKSSQAPKLLFHYYDKDFNNEADTPDNFQSRRPNTSFCFLDIRSPGLGDTAMYLCATSRGPDSSNFNYGYTFGSGTRLTVV.

The chain employs TRBV6-5 and TRBJ2-3, with 8 nucleotides matching TRBD1. V shed 2 bases and J 2 bases; nucleotides not matched to a gene: 6. Germline CDR1 MNHEY, CDR2 SVGAGI. CDR3 length equals 16 residues. Here the CDR3 DNA reads TGTGCCAGCAGTTACCAGGGGGCAGGGCCCACAGATACGCAGTATTTT. It is translated as CASSYQGAGPTDTQYF.

This clone has just one count. CDR3 nucleotides: TGTGCCAGCAGTAGCGGGAAAAGCTCCTACAATGAGCAGTTCTTC. Its protein is CASSSGKSSYNEQFF. V gene TRBV2 combines with J gene TRBJ2-1, with 7 positions matching TRBD2. The trim removed 5 bases at V and 0 bases at J, leaving 4 bases unmatched. Germline values: CDR1 SNHLY, CDR2 FYNNEI. The CDR3 runs 15 residues.

The V call is TRBV27, the J call TRBJ1-5; D perhaps matches TRBD1 (5 bases). V was trimmed by 2 bases and J by 6 bases, leaving 14 bases between them. The length of the CDR3 is 15 residues. Germline values: CDR1 MNHEY, CDR2 SMNVEV (reference sequence). CDR3 protein: CASSLRGAAGQPQHF. CDR3 bases: TGTGCCAGCAGTTTACGAGGGGCTGCTGGTCAGCCCCAGCATTTT.

The chain has TRBV6-5 and TRBJ1-2, with D unclear. V lost 2 bases to trimming and J lost 6 bases, with 10 bases between them. CDR3 length equals 13 residues. Germline assignment: CDR1 MNHEY and CDR2 SVGAGI. As DNA, the CDR3 is TGTGCCAGCAGTTACCGTCGGGAAGATGGCTACACCTTC. It is translated as CASSYRREDGYTF.

The chain uses TRBV28 and TRBJ1-1; tentatively, D is TRBD1 (5 bases). Germline CDR1 is MDHEN and CDR2 is SYDVKM. With 6 bases removed from V and 0 bases from J, the gap between germline ends came to 17 bases. This CDR3 has 16 amino acids. In DNA, the CDR3 is TGTGCCAGCAGGTTGACAGACCTAATAATGAACACTGAAGCTTTCTTT. The encoded protein is CASRLTDLIMNTEAFF. The variable domain in full, with the rest retrieved from reference TRBV28 and TRBJ1-1, is DVKVTQSSRYLVKRTGEKVFLECVQDMDHENMFWYRQDPGLGLRLIYFSYDVKMKEKGDIPEGYSVSREKKERFSLILESASTNQTSMYLCASRLTDLIMNTEAFFGQGTRLTVV.

The chain couples TRBV6-6 to TRBJ2-3, with D tentatively TRBD1 (7 bases). Germline-derived CDR1 and CDR2 are MNHNY and SVGAGI (reference sequence). CDR3 length equals 15 residues. Trimming cost V 4 bases and J 2 bases, with 13 bases left between them. The CDR3 DNA sequence: TGTGCCAGCAGTTTTCAGGGGGGAGACACAGATACGCAGTATTTT. The encoded protein is CASSFQGGDTDTQYF.

The genes are TRBV29-1 and TRBJ1-4; D gene ambiguous. CDR1 SQVTM and CDR2 ANQGSEA come from the germline V gene. This CDR3 spans 13 amino acids. Trimming took off 7 bases at V and 0 bases at J, with 9 bases between the two ends. The DNA of the CDR3 is TGCAGCGGCTCAGGAGCAACTAATGAAAAACTGTTTTTT. Its translation is CSGSGATNEKLFF. Supplemented by reference TRBV29-1 and TRBJ1-4, the full variable domain reads SAVISQKPSRDICQRGTSLTIQCQVDSQVTMMFWYRQQPGQSLTLIATANQGSEATYESGFVIDKFPISRPNLTFSTLTVSNMSPEDSSIYLCSGSGATNEKLFFGSGTQLSVL.

The sample holds one count of this clone. The chain combines TRBV6-5 with TRBJ1-1; no reliable D call. This CDR3 contains 14 residues. CDR1 and CDR2 (germline): MNHEY, SVGAGI. Trimming shortened V by 2 bases and J by 8 bases, and 15 bases separated the two germline ends. The CDR3 nucleotides are TGTGCCAGCAGTTACGGGCTAGGCGGGGTCGAAGCTTTCTTT. It yields the protein CASSYGLGGVEAFF.

V is TRBV7-2 and J is TRBJ2-6; D is ambiguous. Germline loops: CDR1 SGHTA, CDR2 FQGNSA. This CDR3 spans 19 amino acids. V lost 0 bases, J lost 4 bases, and 19 bases lay in between. Written as DNA, the CDR3 is TGTGCCAGCAGCTTAGCTAAATCCTCCGCCAGGTTAGGGGCCAACGTCCTGACTTTC. Protein sequence: CASSLAKSSARLGANVLTF.

The chain has TRBV7-2 and TRBJ2-7; 12 bases map to TRBD1. From germline, CDR1 is SGHTA and CDR2 FQGNSA. The length of the CDR3 is 14 residues. The V and J ends lost 5 bases and 2 bases, in that order; junction bases with no gene match: 1. The CDR3 region has the DNA TGTGCCAGCAGCGGGACAGGGGGCGCCTACGAGCAGTACTTC. This encodes CASSGTGGAYEQYF.

The chain carries TRBV9 and TRBJ1-3, with D unresolved. There are 14 residues in the CDR3. V lost 4 bases to trimming and J lost 0 bases, with 8 bases between them. Germline V gene lookup returns CDR1 SGDLS and CDR2 YYNGEE. CDR3 DNA: TGTGCCAGCAGCCTCGAGGGCTCTGGAAACACCATATATTTT. Its protein product is CASSLEGSGNTIYF.

The chain employs TRBV28 and TRBJ2-3; TRBD2 matches at 8 bases. Germline V CDR1 and CDR2: MDHEN, SYDVKM. V trimming: 4 bases; J trimming: 10 bases; junction bases outside the gene matches: 4. The CDR3 runs 12 residues. The CDR3 coding sequence is TGTGCCAGCAGTTCAGGACTAGCTCCGCAGTATTTT. Translated, it gives CASSSGLAPQYF. The complete variable domain, with remaining parts taken from reference TRBV28 and TRBJ2-3, reads DVKVTQSSRYLVKRTGEKVFLECVQDMDHENMFWYRQDPGLGLRLIYFSYDVKMKEKGDIPEGYSVSREKKERFSLILESASTNQTSMYLCASSSGLAPQYFGPGTRLTVL.

The table lists this clone with a few counts. V usage is TRBV28 and J usage is TRBJ1-5, with a tentative D call TRBD1 (6 bases). CDR1 and CDR2 (germline): MDHEN, SYDVKM. The CDR3 consists of 14 residues. V shed 5 bases and J shed 5 bases, with 13 bases lying between them. DNA of the CDR3: TGTGCCAGCAGTACAGGGACCGATGATCAGCCCCAGCATTTT. It encodes CASSTGTDDQPQHF.

The rearrangement uses TRBV5-6 and TRBJ2-1; possibly TRBD1 or TRBD2 for D (5 bases each). Germline loops: CDR1 SGHDT, CDR2 YYEEEE. Trimming took 7 bases from V and 2 from J, leaving 16 bases between them. The CDR3 extends over 15 amino acids. The CDR3 coding sequence is TGTGCCAGCTTCATAGGCCTGGGACCCTACAATGAGCAGTTCTTC. As protein: CASFIGLGPYNEQFF.

The chain is built from TRBV5-6 and TRBJ2-1, with 8 bases that match TRBD2. The V gene's germline CDR1 is SGHDT and CDR2 YYEEEE. J gave up 4 bases and V 0 bases, and 6 bases lay outside the gene matches. This CDR3 spans 16 amino acids. Here the CDR3 DNA reads TGTGCCAGCAGCTTGGATTCGGGAGGGCCTTACAATGAGCAGTTCTTC. Its translation: CASSLDSGGPYNEQFF.

The J gene is TRBJ1-2, the V gene TRBV9, with TRBD1 as a possible D gene (6 bases). Per germline, CDR1 SGDLS and CDR2 YYNGEE. This CDR3 has 13 residues. The V end lost 0 bases, the J end lost 9 bases, and 12 bases lay between the germline ends. CDR3 sequence: CASSVVTGSSYTF. As DNA, the CDR3 is TGTGCCAGCAGCGTAGTAACAGGGTCTAGCTACACCTTC.

The chain couples TRBV19 to TRBJ2-3, with D possibly matching TRBD2 (6 bases). The germline V gene encodes CDR1 LNHDA and CDR2 SQIVND (reference sequence). V was pared by 6 bases and J by 3 bases, with 19 bases between. The CDR3 sequence is 16 residues long. In DNA, the CDR3 is TGTGCCAGTAGCCCTCCCGGGGGAATAAGAACAGATACGCAGTATTTT. This translates into CASSPPGGIRTDTQYF. Together with reference TRBV19 and TRBJ2-3, the CDR3 gives the full variable domain: DGGITQSPKYLFRKEGQNVTLSCEQNLNHDAMYWYRQDPGQGLRLIYYSQIVNDFQKGDIAEGYSVSREKKESFPLTVTSAQKNPTAFYLCASSPPGGIRTDTQYFGPGTRLTVL.

This rearrangement joins TRBV5-1 to TRBJ2-1; D may be TRBD2 (5 bases). CDR3 length: 14 residues. V was pared by 2 bases and J by 4 bases, with 10 bases between. Germline values: CDR1 SGHRS, CDR2 YFSETQ. As DNA, the CDR3 is TGCGCCAGCAGCTTTGCCGGGAATTACAATGAGCAGTTCTTC. Encoded protein: CASSFAGNYNEQFF.